The 15 T cell receptor beta chains listed next were all sequenced from one sample in a study of T cell repertoires in cytomegalovirus infection. TCRdb analysed the reads with MiXCR anew, one entry per CDR3 protein. The sample carries approximately 140,000 distinct CDR3 sequences, 5.5% to 7% recorded once. Sequencing was carried out using PBMCs. Every receptor here comes from a human donor in good health (CMV status not recorded). Some clones in this sample may be carry-over from other donors' samples.

This clonotype was counted ten times or more. The CDR3 region has the DNA TGTGCCAGCTCACCAAGCGGTTCAACTAATGAAAAACTGTTTTTT. Protein sequence: CASSPSGSTNEKLFF. This chain uses TRBV18 with TRBJ1-4, with D unclear. The V gene lost 2 bases and the J gene lost 0 bases, with 7 bases spanning the gap. Germline V lookup: CDR1 KGHSH, CDR2 LQKENI. This CDR3 comprises 15 residues. The full variable domain, in which reference TRBV18 and TRBJ1-4 provide the parts outside the CDR3, is NAGVMQNPRHLVRRRGQEARLRCSPMKGHSHVYWYRQLPEEGLKFMVYLQKENIIDESGMPKERFSAEFPKEGPSILRIQQVVRGDSAAYFCASSPSGSTNEKLFFGSGTQLSVL.

This clonotype was seen many times. This chain joins TRBV4-3 and TRBJ2-7; D is uncertain. Per the germline V gene, CDR1 is LGHNA and CDR2 is YSLEER. V was shortened by 2 bases and J by 7 bases, with 12 bases between the two germline ends. The CDR3 totals 13 residues. CDR3 in amino acids: CASSQTLSKEQYF. CDR3 bases: TGCGCCAGCAGCCAAACACTGAGCAAGGAGCAGTACTTC.

This clonotype was found many times. V is TRBV7-2 and J is TRBJ2-5, with 7 nucleotides matching TRBD2. The germline gives CDR1 SGHTA, CDR2 FQGNSA. The CDR3 is 16 residues long. V lost 6 bases and J lost 5; bases outside the gene matches: 15. The CDR3 coding sequence is TGTGCCAGCAGTTACCGCTGGACTAGAGTGGGTGAGACCCAGTACTTC. This encodes CASSYRWTRVGETQYF.

This clonotype appeared many times. V and J are TRBV7-9 and TRBJ2-1, with 7 bases lining up with TRBD1. The germline V gene has CDR1 SEHNR and CDR2 FQNEAQ (reference sequence). J gave up 13 bases and V 5 bases, and 8 bases lay outside the gene matches. The CDR3 runs to 12 residues. CDR3 bases: TGTGCCAGCAGCCCCGGCCGACAGGGCCAGTTCTTC. This codes for CASSPGRQGQFF.

This chain links TRBV5-6 with TRBJ2-7, with TRBD1 as a possible D gene (5 bases). This CDR3 has 14 amino acids. Looked up from germline, CDR1 is SGHDT and CDR2 is YYEEEE. The V gene lost 2 bases and the J gene lost 9 bases, with 18 bases spanning the gap. For the CDR3, the DNA is TGTGCCAGCAGCTTCATGGACACCCAGGGCCGGCAGTACTTC. It is translated as CASSFMDTQGRQYF.

Remarks on this clonotype: A clone one base away is much larger, so this may be a read error. The CDR3 loop reads CASSLTAEYNEQFF. CDR3 DNA: TGTGCCAGCAGCTTGACGGCGGAGTACAATGAGCAGTTCTTC. The rearrangement joins TRBV5-6 to TRBJ2-1, with D hard to call. Looked up from germline, CDR1 is SGHDT and CDR2 is YYEEEE. The CDR3 contains 14 residues. The V end was cut by 1 base, the J end by 4 bases, with 9 bases between. Filled out from reference TRBV5-6 and TRBJ2-1, the complete variable domain reads DAGVTQSPTHLIKTRGQQVTLRCSPKSGHDTVSWYQQALGQGPQFIFQYYEEEERQRGNFPDRFSGHQFPNYSSELNVNALLLGDSALYLCASSLTAEYNEQFFGPGTRLTVL.

This clonotype was seen repeatedly, ten times or more. This chain uses TRBV7-2 with TRBJ2-1; unclear D gene. Trimming removed 2 bases from V and 10 bases from J, with 9 bases in between. Germline values: CDR1 SGHTA, CDR2 FQGNSA. There are 12 residues in the CDR3. CDR3 residues: CASSLLSREQFF. The CDR3 nucleotides read TGTGCCAGCAGCTTACTTTCCCGGGAGCAGTTCTTC.

The rearrangement links TRBV9 to TRBJ1-1, with a tentative D call TRBD1 (5 bases). The V and J ends lost 3 bases and 5 bases respectively, with 14 bases between them. The CDR3 spans 14 residues. CDR1 SGDLS and CDR2 YYNGEE come from the germline V gene. Here the CDR3 reads CASSGAGYKTEAFF. The CDR3 DNA reads as TGTGCCAGCAGCGGGGCAGGGTATAAGACTGAAGCTTTCTTT.

This chain uses TRBV28 with TRBJ1-4, with TRBD1 identical over 7 bases. Trimming removed 3 bases from V and 8 bases from J; junction bases left unmatched: 6. Germline loops: CDR1 MDHEN, CDR2 SYDVKM. The CDR3 runs 14 residues. This chain's CDR3 is CASSLGRGREKLFF. DNA for the CDR3: TGTGCCAGCAGTTTGGGCAGGGGGAGAGAAAAACTGTTTTTT.

On this clonotype itself: A read error may be the cause here, since a much bigger clone is one base away. The rearrangement links TRBV7-9 to TRBJ1-1; tentatively, D is TRBD1 (6 bases). V was cut by 4 bases and J by 5 bases, with 23 bases left in between. Germline V gene data show CDR1 as SEHNR and CDR2 as FQNEAQ (reference sequence). CDR3 size: 17 residues. CDR3: CASSYPVMRGESTEAFF. CDR3 bases: TGTGCCAGCAGCTACCCCGTTATGAGGGGGGAGAGTACTGAAGCTTTCTTT. Full variable domain (rest looked up from reference TRBV7-9 and TRBJ1-1): DTGVSQNPRHKITKRGQNVTFRCDPISEHNRLYWYRQTLGQGPEFLTYFQNEAQLEKSRLLSDRFSAERPKGSFSTLEIQRTEQGDSAMYLCASSYPVMRGESTEAFFGQGTRLTVV.

This clonotype was recorded a few times. V and J are TRBV2 and TRBJ1-3; D unclear. V was trimmed by 1 base and J by 0 bases, leaving 7 bases between them. Germline V lookup: CDR1 SNHLY, CDR2 FYNNEI. There are 15 residues in the CDR3. In nucleotides, the CDR3 is TGTGCCAGCAGTGAAGTGCCATACTCTGGAAACACCATATATTTT. Translating it yields CASSEVPYSGNTIYF.

Many counts were recorded for this clonotype. The V call is TRBV14, the J call TRBJ2-7; D perhaps matches TRBD1 (5 bases). The germline V gene encodes CDR1 SGHDN and CDR2 FVKESK. Trimming left V 1 base short and J 0 bases short, with 10 bases between. The CDR3 length is 15 residues. The CDR3 reads CASSQVGRASYEQYF. CDR3 DNA: TGTGCCAGCAGCCAAGTGGGCAGGGCCTCCTACGAGCAGTACTTC.

Many counts were recorded for this clonotype. The chain recombines TRBV18 with TRBJ1-6; D uncertain. Germline V CDR1 and CDR2: KGHSH, LQKENI. The CDR3 runs to 19 residues. Trimming took off 1 base at V and 7 bases at J, with 23 bases between the two ends. The CDR3 sequence is CASSPLLGANYGDNSPLHF. The CDR3 nucleotides are TGTGCCAGCTCACCACTCTTGGGTGCCAATTACGGAGACAATTCACCCCTCCACTTT. Together with reference TRBV18 and TRBJ1-6, the CDR3 gives the full variable domain: NAGVMQNPRHLVRRRGQEARLRCSPMKGHSHVYWYRQLPEEGLKFMVYLQKENIIDESGMPKERFSAEFPKEGPSILRIQQVVRGDSAAYFCASSPLLGANYGDNSPLHFGNGTRLTVT.

This clonotype came up a few times. This chain joins TRBV19 and TRBJ2-7; D is unclear. V lost 5 bases to trimming and J lost 2 bases, with 10 bases between them. Per germline, CDR1 LNHDA and CDR2 SQIVND (reference sequence). The CDR3 loop spans 13 amino acids. CDR3 sequence reads: CASSVGKPYEQYF. The CDR3 DNA reads TGTGCCAGTAGTGTGGGGAAACCCTACGAGCAGTACTTC.

This clonotype has a count of ten or more. The rearrangement uses TRBV7-9 and TRBJ2-4; weak D call: TRBD1 (6 bases). V was shortened by 5 bases and J by 3 bases, with 11 bases between the two germline ends. Germline V lookup: CDR1 SEHNR, CDR2 FQNEAQ (reference sequence). This CDR3 region has 14 residues. The CDR3 DNA is TGTGCCAGCAGCGAACAGGGTGTCAAAAACATTCAGTACTTC. Its translation: CASSEQGVKNIQYF.